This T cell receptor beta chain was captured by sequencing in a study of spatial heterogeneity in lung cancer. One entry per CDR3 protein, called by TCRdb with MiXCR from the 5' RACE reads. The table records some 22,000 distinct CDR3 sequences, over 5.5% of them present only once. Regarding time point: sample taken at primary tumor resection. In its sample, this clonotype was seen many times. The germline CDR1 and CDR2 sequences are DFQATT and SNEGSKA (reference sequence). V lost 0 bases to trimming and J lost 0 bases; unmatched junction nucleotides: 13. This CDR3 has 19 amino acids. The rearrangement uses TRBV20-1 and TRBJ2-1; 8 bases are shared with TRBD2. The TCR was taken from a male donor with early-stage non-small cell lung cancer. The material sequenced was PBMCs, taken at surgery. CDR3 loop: CSARDYSGTLFSSYNEQFF. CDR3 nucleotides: TGCAGTGCTAGAGATTATAGCGGGACTCTATTCAGCTCCTACAATGAGCAGTTCTTC.